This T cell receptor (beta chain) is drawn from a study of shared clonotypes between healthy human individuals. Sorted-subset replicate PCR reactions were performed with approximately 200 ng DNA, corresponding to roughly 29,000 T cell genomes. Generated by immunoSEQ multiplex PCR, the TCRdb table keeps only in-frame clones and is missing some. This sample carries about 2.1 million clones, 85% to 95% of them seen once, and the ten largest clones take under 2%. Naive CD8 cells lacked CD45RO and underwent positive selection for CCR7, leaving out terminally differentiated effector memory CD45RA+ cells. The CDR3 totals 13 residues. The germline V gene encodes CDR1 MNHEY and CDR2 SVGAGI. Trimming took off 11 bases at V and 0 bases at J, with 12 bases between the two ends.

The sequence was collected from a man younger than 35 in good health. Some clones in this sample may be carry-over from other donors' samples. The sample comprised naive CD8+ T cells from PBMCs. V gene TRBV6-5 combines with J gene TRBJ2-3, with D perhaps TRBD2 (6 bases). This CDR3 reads CASAGLSTDTQYF. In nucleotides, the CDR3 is TGTGCCTCGGCGGGGTTAAGCACAGATACGCAGTATTTT.